Shown below are 10 T cell receptor beta chains from a single sample sequenced in a study of cytomegalovirus exposure and HLA in healthy donors. This PCR relied on a set of 60 Vbeta primers and 13 Jbeta primers. Sequencing used immunoSEQ multiplex PCR; TCRdb keeps in-frame clones, though not all of them. The data hold around 90,000 clones, with 82% observed a single time. The sample comprised PBMCs. Source of these receptors: a man aged 50 or older in good health and CMV-seronegative.

On this clone itself: One junction end disagrees with the germline gene, perhaps due to a read error. The rearrangement links TRBV7-6 to TRBJ2-5; a weak D match, TRBD2 (6 bases). CDR3 size: 14 residues. The germline gives CDR1 SGHVS, CDR2 FNYEAQ. The CDR3 region is CASSIAGGQETQYF. CDR3 in DNA: TGTGCCAGCAGCATAGCCGGGGGTCAAGAGACCCAGTACTTC.

In its sample, this clone was seen a few times. V is TRBV27 and J is TRBJ1-1, with 7 bases matching TRBD1. Trimming took 3 bases from V and 8 from J; bases not matched to a gene: 6. Germline loops: CDR1 MNHEY, CDR2 SMNVEV (reference sequence). The CDR3 runs to 13 residues. CDR3 bases: TGTGCCAGCAGTTTTCGAGGGGGCGAGGAAGCTTTCTTT. Protein: CASSFRGGEEAFF.

The chain uses TRBV27 and TRBJ2-7, with 11 bases lining up with TRBD1. J lost 2 bases, V lost 1 base, and 4 bases had no gene match. The CDR3 is made up of 16 amino acids. The V gene's germline CDR1 is MNHEY and CDR2 SMNVEV (reference sequence). The CDR3 protein is CASSLWGQGVPYEQYF. CDR3 in DNA: TGTGCCAGCAGTTTATGGGGACAGGGGGTACCCTACGAGCAGTACTTC.

The chain links TRBV10-3 to TRBJ1-2; the match to TRBD1 covers 8 bases. The CDR3 covers 15 residues. V was pared by 0 bases and J by 1 base, with 1 base of the junction left unmatched. The germline CDR1 and CDR2 sequences are ENHRY and SYGVKD. As DNA, the CDR3 is TGTGCCATCAGTGAGTCAGGACAGGGTAACTATGGCTACACCTTC. It encodes CAISESGQGNYGYTF.

The chain employs TRBV4-3 and TRBJ2-7; 7 bases align to TRBD1. Trimming removed 0 bases from V and 6 bases from J; junction bases left unmatched: 2. The germline CDR1 and CDR2 sequences are LGHNA and YSLEER. The CDR3 runs to 13 residues. The CDR3 reads CASSQDTGVEQYF. CDR3 in DNA: TGCGCCAGCAGCCAAGACACAGGGGTCGAGCAGTACTTC.

This rearrangement joins TRBV29-1 to TRBJ2-7, with TRBD1 as a possible D gene (5 bases). V lost 1 base and J 3 bases, leaving 10 bases between the germline ends. CDR1 is SQVTM and CDR2 is ANQGSEA in the germline V gene. The CDR3 spans 13 residues. DNA of the CDR3: TGCAGCGTTGAAGGAACAGGCGTCTACGAGCAGTACTTC. This encodes CSVEGTGVYEQYF.

The chain carries TRBV11-2 and TRBJ2-5; the match to TRBD2 covers 10 bases. Germline V gives CDR1 SGHAT, CDR2 FQNNGV. CDR3 length equals 16 residues. Trimming at V came to 2 bases and at J to 2 bases, leaving 5 bases not matched to a gene. Here the CDR3 DNA reads TGTGCCAGCAGCTTAAGTAGGACTAGCGGTCAAGAGACCCAGTACTTC. Translating it yields CASSLSRTSGQETQYF.

V and J are TRBV9 and TRBJ2-7, with D possibly matching TRBD2 (6 bases). CDR1 is SGDLS, CDR2 YYNGEE, per germline. This CDR3 spans 13 amino acids. Trimming removed 0 bases at V and 7 bases at J, with 11 bases between. This CDR3 is CASSVDGGREQYF. The CDR3, as DNA: TGTGCCAGCAGCGTAGATGGGGGGAGAGAGCAGTACTTC.

V gene TRBV9 combines with J gene TRBJ2-5; tentative D call: TRBD2 (6 bases). Trimming pared 0 bases from V and 2 bases from J, leaving 8 bases between. There are 14 residues in the CDR3. CDR1 and CDR2 from the germline V gene are SGDLS and YYNGEE. The CDR3 spells CASSVGRGQETQYF. The CDR3 DNA reads as TGTGCCAGCAGCGTAGGGAGGGGTCAAGAGACCCAGTACTTC.

The V gene is TRBV2, the J gene TRBJ2-3; 8 nucleotides match TRBD1. The CDR3 sequence is 14 residues long. V trimming: 9 bases; J trimming: 2 bases; junction bases outside the gene matches: 7. Germline lookup yields CDR1 SNHLY and CDR2 FYNNEI. This chain's CDR3 is CASRTGGNTDTQYF. The CDR3 DNA reads TGTGCCAGTCGAACAGGGGGGAACACAGATACGCAGTATTTT. The full variable domain, with the rest looked up from reference TRBV2 and TRBJ2-3, is EPEVTQTPSHQVTQMGQEVILRCVPISNHLYFYWYRQILGQKVEFLVSFYNNEISEKSEIFDDQFSVERPDGSNFTLKIRSTKLEDSAMYFCASRTGGNTDTQYFGPGTRLTVL.